A selection of T cell receptor beta chains follows, all from one sample in a study of blood T cell repertoires in COVID-19. This table comes from immunoSEQ multiplex PCR, and its TCRdb copy is limited to in-frame clones, with some not included. The sample shows fewer than 500,000 clones, around 90% of them seen only once. The sequenced sample was PBMCs or T cells enriched from blood (not recorded which). These receptors all come from a woman aged 18-29 years who had recovered from COVID-19. Each CDR3 is given with its conserved first and last residue. Each record gives: CDR3 protein, CDR3 DNA, clone size, J gene, V gene, D gene, CDR3 length. A D gene is named only where the DNA matches it firmly. Only some rows state a clone size, as once, few, many or a class for expanded clones.

cdr3_aa: CAWTSRGGRSYEQYF
cdr3_nt: TGTGCCTGGACCTCGCGGGGGGGCCGGTCCTACGAGCAGTACTTC
clone_size: NA
j_call: TRBJ2-7
v_call: TRBV30
d_call: TRBD2
cdr3_length: 15

cdr3_aa: CSASSRSGAPDEQYF
cdr3_nt: TGCAGTGCTAGTTCCCGTAGCGGGGCCCCTGACGAGCAGTACTTC
clone_size: NA
j_call: TRBJ2-7
v_call: TRBV20-1
d_call: TRBD2
cdr3_length: 15

cdr3_aa: CATSRDRQGNQPQHF
cdr3_nt: TGTGCCACCAGCAGAGATAGACAGGGGAATCAGCCCCAGCATTTT
clone_size: NA
j_call: TRBJ1-5
v_call: TRBV15
d_call: TRBD1
cdr3_length: 15

cdr3_aa: CASRPSGTGYTGELFF
cdr3_nt: TGTGCCAGCAGGCCCTCCGGGACAGGGTACACCGGGGAGCTGTTTTTT
clone_size: once
j_call: TRBJ2-2
v_call: TRBV7-9
d_call: TRBD1
cdr3_length: 16

cdr3_aa: CASSLNAAAYNSPLHF
cdr3_nt: TGTGCCAGCAGCTTAAACGCGGCGGCCTATAATTCACCCCTCCACTTT
clone_size: NA
j_call: TRBJ1-6
v_call: TRBV7-3
d_call: NA
cdr3_length: 16

cdr3_aa: CASYQEAGETQYF
cdr3_nt: TGTGCCAGCTACCAGGAGGCTGGAGAGACCCAGTACTTC
clone_size: NA
j_call: TRBJ2-5
v_call: TRBV2
d_call: NA
cdr3_length: 13

cdr3_aa: CASTEWAGEYNEQFF
cdr3_nt: TGTGCCAGTACGGAGTGGGCGGGGGAGTACAATGAGCAGTTCTTC
clone_size: NA
j_call: TRBJ2-1
v_call: TRBV19
d_call: TRBD2
cdr3_length: 15

cdr3_aa: CASSFLSRVEAFF
cdr3_nt: TGTGCCAGCAGCTTTTTGTCTCGGGTTGAAGCTTTCTTT
clone_size: NA
j_call: TRBJ1-1
v_call: TRBV11-2
d_call: NA
cdr3_length: 13

cdr3_aa: CASSQESGRVYGYTF
cdr3_nt: TGTGCCAGCAGCCAAGAATCCGGGAGGGTCTATGGCTACACCTTC
clone_size: NA
j_call: TRBJ1-2
v_call: TRBV3-1/TRBV3-2
d_call: NA
cdr3_length: 15

cdr3_aa: CASSSSNNQPQHF
cdr3_nt: TGTGCCAGCAGCTCCTCTAACAATCAGCCCCAGCATTTT
clone_size: NA
j_call: TRBJ1-5
v_call: TRBV7-2
d_call: NA
cdr3_length: 13

cdr3_aa: CASSASDRVYGYTF
cdr3_nt: TGTGCCAGCAGCGCCTCCGACAGGGTCTATGGCTACACCTTC
clone_size: NA
j_call: TRBJ1-2
v_call: TRBV9
d_call: TRBD1
cdr3_length: 14

cdr3_aa: CASRLAGAQETQYF
cdr3_nt: TGTGCCAGCAGACTAGCCGGGGCCCAAGAGACCCAGTACTTC
clone_size: NA
j_call: TRBJ2-5
v_call: TRBV7-9
d_call: NA
cdr3_length: 14

cdr3_aa: CASKYGNSPLHF
cdr3_nt: TGTGCCAGCAAGTACGGGAATTCACCCCTCCACTTT
clone_size: NA
j_call: TRBJ1-6
v_call: TRBV2
d_call: NA
cdr3_length: 12

cdr3_aa: CASSFVGMANTEAFF
cdr3_nt: TGTGCCAGCAGCTTTGTGGGCATGGCGAACACTGAAGCTTTCTTT
clone_size: NA
j_call: TRBJ1-1
v_call: TRBV5-5
d_call: NA
cdr3_length: 15

cdr3_aa: CASRKGAADTEAFF
cdr3_nt: TGTGCCAGCAGAAAGGGGGCAGCGGACACTGAAGCTTTCTTT
clone_size: NA
j_call: TRBJ1-1
v_call: TRBV6-5
d_call: TRBD1
cdr3_length: 14

cdr3_aa: CASSSLPTGDYGYTF
cdr3_nt: TGTGCCAGCAGCAGCCTCCCGACAGGGGATTATGGCTACACCTTC
clone_size: NA
j_call: TRBJ1-2
v_call: TRBV5-4
d_call: TRBD1
cdr3_length: 15

cdr3_aa: CASSLDRGPYGYTF
cdr3_nt: TGTGCCAGTAGTCTGGACAGAGGACCCTATGGCTACACCTTC
clone_size: NA
j_call: TRBJ1-2
v_call: TRBV19
d_call: NA
cdr3_length: 14

cdr3_aa: CASSAPDRNEKLFF
cdr3_nt: TGTGCCAGCAGTGCCCCGGACAGGAATGAAAAACTGTTTTTT
clone_size: NA
j_call: TRBJ1-4
v_call: TRBV2
d_call: TRBD1
cdr3_length: 14

cdr3_aa: CASSLWKAQRGLFYEQYF
cdr3_nt: TGTGCCAGCAGCTTATGGAAGGCCCAGCGGGGGCTATTCTACGAGCAGTACTTC
clone_size: NA
j_call: TRBJ2-7
v_call: TRBV7-2
d_call: TRBD2
cdr3_length: 18

cdr3_aa: CASRRAGGDNEQFF
cdr3_nt: TGTGCCAGCAGACGAGCCGGGGGGGACAATGAGCAGTTCTTC
clone_size: NA
j_call: TRBJ2-1
v_call: TRBV4-2
d_call: TRBD2
cdr3_length: 14

cdr3_aa: CAIAILAGGADTQYF
cdr3_nt: TGTGCCATCGCGATATTAGCGGGGGGGGCAGATACGCAGTATTTT
clone_size: NA
j_call: TRBJ2-3
v_call: TRBV2
d_call: TRBD2
cdr3_length: 15

cdr3_aa: CASSAGLAGGRNEQYF
cdr3_nt: TGTGCCAGCAGCGCGGGACTAGCGGGGGGCCGGAACGAGCAGTACTTC
clone_size: NA
j_call: TRBJ2-7
v_call: TRBV5-5
d_call: TRBD2
cdr3_length: 16

cdr3_aa: CASSPRGALNTEAFF
cdr3_nt: TGTGCCAGCAGCCCTCGGGGAGCTCTGAACACTGAAGCTTTCTTT
clone_size: NA
j_call: TRBJ1-1
v_call: TRBV14
d_call: NA
cdr3_length: 15

cdr3_aa: CASSYSRGDYGYTF
cdr3_nt: TGTGCCAGCAGTTACTCGAGAGGTGACTATGGCTACACCTTC
clone_size: once
j_call: TRBJ1-2
v_call: TRBV6-2/TRBV6-3
d_call: NA
cdr3_length: 14

cdr3_aa: CASSFSGGTNEKLFF
cdr3_nt: TGTGCCAGCAGCTTTTCTGGGGGGACTAATGAAAAACTGTTTTTT
clone_size: NA
j_call: TRBJ1-4
v_call: TRBV12-1
d_call: NA
cdr3_length: 15

cdr3_aa: CASKLQGAVIQETQYF
cdr3_nt: TGCGCCAGCAAGTTACAGGGGGCCGTCATACAAGAGACCCAGTACTTC
clone_size: NA
j_call: TRBJ2-5
v_call: TRBV5-1
d_call: TRBD1
cdr3_length: 16

cdr3_aa: CASSPGTSKDTGELFF
cdr3_nt: TGTGCCAGCAGTCCCGGGACTAGCAAGGACACCGGGGAGCTGTTTTTT
clone_size: NA
j_call: TRBJ2-2
v_call: TRBV27
d_call: TRBD2
cdr3_length: 16

cdr3_aa: CASRVSGGTTGELFF
cdr3_nt: TGTGCCAGCAGGGTTAGCGGGGGAACGACCGGGGAGCTGTTTTTT
clone_size: NA
j_call: TRBJ2-2
v_call: TRBV2
d_call: TRBD2
cdr3_length: 15

cdr3_aa: CASSPPDGGVSPLHF
cdr3_nt: TGTGCCAGCAGTCCTCCTGACGGGGGGGTTTCACCCCTCCACTTT
clone_size: NA
j_call: TRBJ1-6
v_call: TRBV28
d_call: NA
cdr3_length: 15

cdr3_aa: CASSGVGQPPGGYTF
cdr3_nt: TGTGCCAGCAGCGGAGTGGGACAGCCGCCGGGGGGCTACACCTTC
clone_size: NA
j_call: TRBJ1-2
v_call: TRBV5-4
d_call: TRBD1
cdr3_length: 15

cdr3_aa: CASSAAGTGRWKTEAFF
cdr3_nt: TGTGCCAGCAGCGCCGCCGGGACAGGGCGATGGAAAACTGAAGCTTTCTTT
clone_size: NA
j_call: TRBJ1-1
v_call: TRBV3-1/TRBV3-2
d_call: TRBD1
cdr3_length: 17

cdr3_aa: CSGGMAGGVTDYGYTF
cdr3_nt: TGCAGCGGCGGGATGGCAGGGGGCGTCACGGACTATGGCTACACCTTC
clone_size: NA
j_call: TRBJ1-2
v_call: TRBV29-1
d_call: TRBD1
cdr3_length: 16

cdr3_aa: CASSLGDGDEAFF
cdr3_nt: TGTGCCAGCAGTTTGGGCGACGGGGATGAAGCTTTCTTT
clone_size: NA
j_call: TRBJ1-1
v_call: TRBV12-3/TRBV12-4
d_call: NA
cdr3_length: 13

cdr3_aa: CASSPRQNEKLFF
cdr3_nt: TGTGCCAGCAGCCCCAGGCAGAATGAAAAACTGTTTTTT
clone_size: NA
j_call: TRBJ1-4
v_call: TRBV14
d_call: NA
cdr3_length: 13

cdr3_aa: CASSKARRETEAFF
cdr3_nt: TGTGCCAGCAGCAAAGCGCGGAGGGAGACTGAAGCTTTCTTT
clone_size: NA
j_call: TRBJ1-1
v_call: TRBV21-1
d_call: NA
cdr3_length: 14

cdr3_aa: CASTLYSNTEAFF
cdr3_nt: TGTGCCAGCACCCTATACTCTAACACTGAAGCTTTCTTT
clone_size: NA
j_call: TRBJ1-1
v_call: TRBV12-3/TRBV12-4
d_call: NA
cdr3_length: 13

cdr3_aa: CASSLAGDSYEQYF
cdr3_nt: TGCGCCAGCAGCTTGGCCGGCGACAGCTACGAGCAGTACTTC
clone_size: few
j_call: TRBJ2-7
v_call: TRBV5-1
d_call: NA
cdr3_length: 14

cdr3_aa: CASSKITGGPLSSGANVLTF
cdr3_nt: TGTGCCAGCAGCAAGATAACAGGGGGTCCTCTCAGCTCTGGGGCCAACGTCCTGACTTTC
clone_size: NA
j_call: TRBJ2-6
v_call: TRBV21-1
d_call: NA
cdr3_length: 20

cdr3_aa: CASSRSISGANVLTF
cdr3_nt: TGTGCCAGCAGCAGAAGCATTTCTGGGGCCAACGTCCTGACTTTC
clone_size: NA
j_call: TRBJ2-6
v_call: TRBV7-2
d_call: NA
cdr3_length: 15

cdr3_aa: CASHGRGGGYTF
cdr3_nt: TGTGCCAGCCACGGGAGGGGCGGAGGCTACACCTTC
clone_size: NA
j_call: TRBJ1-2
v_call: TRBV5-5
d_call: NA
cdr3_length: 12

cdr3_aa: CSARNIEKLFF
cdr3_nt: TGCAGTGCTAGAAATATTGAAAAACTGTTTTTT
clone_size: NA
j_call: TRBJ1-4
v_call: TRBV20-1
d_call: NA
cdr3_length: 11

cdr3_aa: CASSSTRDRGTEKLFF
cdr3_nt: TGTGCCAGCAGCTCAACCAGGGACAGGGGTACTGAAAAACTGTTTTTT
clone_size: once
j_call: TRBJ1-4
v_call: TRBV7-9
d_call: TRBD1
cdr3_length: 16

cdr3_aa: CASSVQDKLFF
cdr3_nt: TGTGCCAGCAGTGTCCAGGATAAACTGTTTTTT
clone_size: NA
j_call: TRBJ1-4
v_call: TRBV2
d_call: NA
cdr3_length: 11

cdr3_aa: CASSINRGAEQFF
cdr3_nt: TGTGCCAGCAGCATCAACAGGGGGGCTGAGCAGTTCTTC
clone_size: once
j_call: TRBJ2-1
v_call: TRBV7-8
d_call: TRBD1
cdr3_length: 13

cdr3_aa: CSWAEGIGNQPQHF
cdr3_nt: TGCAGCTGGGCGGAGGGAATAGGCAATCAGCCCCAGCATTTT
clone_size: NA
j_call: TRBJ1-5
v_call: TRBV29-1
d_call: NA
cdr3_length: 14

cdr3_aa: CASSGNVNTEAFF
cdr3_nt: TGTGCCAGCTCAGGGAATGTGAACACTGAAGCTTTCTTT
clone_size: NA
j_call: TRBJ1-1
v_call: TRBV2
d_call: NA
cdr3_length: 13

cdr3_aa: CASIGGSSYEQYF
cdr3_nt: TGTGCCAGCATTGGCGGGTCCTCCTACGAGCAGTACTTC
clone_size: NA
j_call: TRBJ2-7
v_call: TRBV2
d_call: NA
cdr3_length: 13

cdr3_aa: CASSMRFGSGSSYEQYF
cdr3_nt: TGTGCCAGTAGTATGAGGTTTGGTAGCGGTAGCTCCTACGAGCAGTACTTC
clone_size: NA
j_call: TRBJ2-7
v_call: TRBV19
d_call: NA
cdr3_length: 17

cdr3_aa: CASSSGGDNEQFF
cdr3_nt: TGTGCCAGCAGTTCTGGAGGAGACAATGAGCAGTTCTTC
clone_size: NA
j_call: TRBJ2-1
v_call: TRBV28
d_call: NA
cdr3_length: 13

cdr3_aa: CASSIDRGREQYF
cdr3_nt: TGCGCCAGCAGCATAGACAGGGGAAGGGAGCAGTACTTC
clone_size: once
j_call: TRBJ2-7
v_call: TRBV5-1
d_call: TRBD1
cdr3_length: 13

cdr3_aa: CATSSGRGGTSYNEQFF
cdr3_nt: TGTGCCACCAGCAGCGGAAGGGGGGGAACCTCCTACAATGAGCAGTTCTTC
clone_size: once
j_call: TRBJ2-1
v_call: TRBV15
d_call: NA
cdr3_length: 17

cdr3_aa: CASSTGTSGAVYF
cdr3_nt: TGTGCCAGCAGCACCGGGACTAGCGGGGCCGTGTACTTT
clone_size: once
j_call: TRBJ2-3
v_call: TRBV9
d_call: TRBD2
cdr3_length: 13

cdr3_aa: CAISESGDTEAFF
cdr3_nt: TGTGCCATCAGTGAGTCAGGAGACACTGAAGCTTTCTTT
clone_size: NA
j_call: TRBJ1-1
v_call: TRBV10-3
d_call: NA
cdr3_length: 13